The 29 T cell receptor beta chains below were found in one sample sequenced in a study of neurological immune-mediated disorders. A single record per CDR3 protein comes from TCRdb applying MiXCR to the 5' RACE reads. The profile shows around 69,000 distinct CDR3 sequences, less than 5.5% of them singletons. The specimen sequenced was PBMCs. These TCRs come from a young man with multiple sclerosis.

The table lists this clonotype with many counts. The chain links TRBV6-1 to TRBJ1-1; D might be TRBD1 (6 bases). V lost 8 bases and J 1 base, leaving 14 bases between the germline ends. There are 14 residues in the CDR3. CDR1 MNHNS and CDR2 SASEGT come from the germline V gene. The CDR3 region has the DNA TGTGCCAGCCTAAAGATGACAGGGAACACTGAAGCTTTCTTT. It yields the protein CASLKMTGNTEAFF.

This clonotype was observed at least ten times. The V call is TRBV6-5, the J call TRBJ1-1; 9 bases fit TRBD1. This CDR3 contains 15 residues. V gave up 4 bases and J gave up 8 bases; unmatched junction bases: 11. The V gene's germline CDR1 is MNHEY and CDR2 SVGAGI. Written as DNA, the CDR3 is TGTGCCAGCAGTTTTCGAACGGACAGGGGAGAGGAAGCTTTCTTT. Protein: CASSFRTDRGEEAFF.

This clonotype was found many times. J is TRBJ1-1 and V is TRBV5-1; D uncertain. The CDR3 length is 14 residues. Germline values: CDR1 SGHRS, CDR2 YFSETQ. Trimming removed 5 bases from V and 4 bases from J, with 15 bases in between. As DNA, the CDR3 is TGCGCCAGCAGTTCGGACCCCGATAGCACTGAAGCTTTCTTT. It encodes CASSSDPDSTEAFF.

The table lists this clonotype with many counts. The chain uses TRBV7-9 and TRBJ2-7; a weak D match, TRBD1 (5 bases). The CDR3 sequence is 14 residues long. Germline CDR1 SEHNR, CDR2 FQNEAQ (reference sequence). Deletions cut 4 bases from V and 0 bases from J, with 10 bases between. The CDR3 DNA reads TGTGCCAGCAGCTCACCGACAGCCTCCTACGAGCAGTACTTC. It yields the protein CASSSPTASYEQYF.

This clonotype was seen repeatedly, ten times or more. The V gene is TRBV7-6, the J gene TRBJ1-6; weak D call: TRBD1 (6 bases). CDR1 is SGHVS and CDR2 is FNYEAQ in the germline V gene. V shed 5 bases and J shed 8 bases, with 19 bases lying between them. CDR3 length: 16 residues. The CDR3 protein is CASSLRVSGADSPLHF. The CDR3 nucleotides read TGTGCCAGCAGCCTCCGGGTGTCGGGGGCGGATTCACCCCTCCACTTT.

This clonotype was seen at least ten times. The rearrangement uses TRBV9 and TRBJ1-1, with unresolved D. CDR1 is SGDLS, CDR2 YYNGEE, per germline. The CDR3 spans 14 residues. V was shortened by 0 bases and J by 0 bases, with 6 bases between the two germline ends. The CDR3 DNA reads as TGTGCCAGCAGCGTAGGTCGGATGAACACTGAAGCTTTCTTT. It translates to CASSVGRMNTEAFF.

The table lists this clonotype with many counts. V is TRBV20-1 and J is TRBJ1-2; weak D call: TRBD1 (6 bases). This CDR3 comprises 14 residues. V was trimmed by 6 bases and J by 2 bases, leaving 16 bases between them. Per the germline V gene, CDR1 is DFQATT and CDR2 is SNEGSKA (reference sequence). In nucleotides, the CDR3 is TGCAGTGCCCCATCACAGGGTCTCAACTATGGCTACACCTTC. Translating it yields CSAPSQGLNYGYTF.

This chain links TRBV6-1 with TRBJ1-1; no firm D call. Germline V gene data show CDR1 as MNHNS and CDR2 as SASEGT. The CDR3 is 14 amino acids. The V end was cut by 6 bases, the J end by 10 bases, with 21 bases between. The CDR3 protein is CASRDLGSSGVAFF. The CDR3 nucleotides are TGTGCCAGCAGGGACTTAGGATCAAGCGGGGTAGCTTTCTTT.

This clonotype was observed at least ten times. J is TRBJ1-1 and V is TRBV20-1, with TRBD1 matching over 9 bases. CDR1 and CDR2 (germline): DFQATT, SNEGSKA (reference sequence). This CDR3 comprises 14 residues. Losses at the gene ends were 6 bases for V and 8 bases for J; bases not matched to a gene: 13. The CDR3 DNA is TGCAGTGCCCCAATACAGGGGGCTCGGGTCGAAGCTTTCTTT. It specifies CSAPIQGARVEAFF.

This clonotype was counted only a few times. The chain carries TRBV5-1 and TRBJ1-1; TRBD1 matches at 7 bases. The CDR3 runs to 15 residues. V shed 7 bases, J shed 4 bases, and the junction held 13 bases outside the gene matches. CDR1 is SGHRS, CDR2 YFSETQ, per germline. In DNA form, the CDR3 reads TGCGCCAGCCGACCCAGGGGGACGGACCGCACTGAAGCTTTCTTT. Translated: CASRPRGTDRTEAFF.

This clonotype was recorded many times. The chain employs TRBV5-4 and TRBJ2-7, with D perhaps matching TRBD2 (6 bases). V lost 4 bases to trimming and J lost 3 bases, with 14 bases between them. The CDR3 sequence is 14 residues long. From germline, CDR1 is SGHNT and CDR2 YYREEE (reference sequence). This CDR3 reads CASSPDRGFYEQYF. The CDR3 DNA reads TGTGCCAGCAGCCCCGACCGGGGGTTCTACGAGCAGTACTTC.

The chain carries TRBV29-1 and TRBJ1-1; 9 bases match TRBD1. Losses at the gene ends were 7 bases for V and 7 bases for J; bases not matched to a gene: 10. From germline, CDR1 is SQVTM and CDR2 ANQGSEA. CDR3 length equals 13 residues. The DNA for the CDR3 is TGCAGCGGAGGACAGGGGTCCGCAGGTGAAGCTTTCTTT. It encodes CSGGQGSAGEAFF.

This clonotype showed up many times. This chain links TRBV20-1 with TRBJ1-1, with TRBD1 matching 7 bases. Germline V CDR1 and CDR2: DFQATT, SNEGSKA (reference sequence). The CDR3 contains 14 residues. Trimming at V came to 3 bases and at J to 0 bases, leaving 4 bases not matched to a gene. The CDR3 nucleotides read TGCAGTGCTAGCAGACAGGGTATGAACACTGAAGCTTTCTTT. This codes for CSASRQGMNTEAFF.

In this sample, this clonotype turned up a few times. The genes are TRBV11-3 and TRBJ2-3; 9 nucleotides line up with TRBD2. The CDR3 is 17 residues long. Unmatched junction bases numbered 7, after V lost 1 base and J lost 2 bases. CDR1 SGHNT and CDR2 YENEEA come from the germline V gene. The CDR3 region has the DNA TGTGCCAGCAGCTTAGCAGGTAGCGGGGGCTCCACAGATACGCAGTATTTT. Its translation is CASSLAGSGGSTDTQYF.

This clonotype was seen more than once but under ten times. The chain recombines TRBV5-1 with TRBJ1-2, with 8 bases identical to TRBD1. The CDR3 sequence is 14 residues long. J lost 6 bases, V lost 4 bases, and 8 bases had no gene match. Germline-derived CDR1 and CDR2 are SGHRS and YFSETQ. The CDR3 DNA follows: TGCGCCAGCAGCCCAAAGGACAGGGACCATGGCTACACCTTC. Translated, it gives CASSPKDRDHGYTF. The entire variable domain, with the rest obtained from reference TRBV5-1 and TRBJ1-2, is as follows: KAGVTQTPRYLIKTRGQQVTLSCSPISGHRSVSWYQQTPGQGLQFLFEYFSETQRNKGNFPGRFSGRQFSNSRSEMNVSTLELGDSALYLCASSPKDRDHGYTFGSGTRLTVV.

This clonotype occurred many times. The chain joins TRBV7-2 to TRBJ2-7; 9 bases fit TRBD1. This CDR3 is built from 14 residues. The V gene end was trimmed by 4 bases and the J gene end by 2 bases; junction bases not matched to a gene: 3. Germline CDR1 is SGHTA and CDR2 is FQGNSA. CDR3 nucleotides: TGTGCCAGCAGCTCCCGACAGGGGGCCTACGAGCAGTACTTC. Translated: CASSSRQGAYEQYF.

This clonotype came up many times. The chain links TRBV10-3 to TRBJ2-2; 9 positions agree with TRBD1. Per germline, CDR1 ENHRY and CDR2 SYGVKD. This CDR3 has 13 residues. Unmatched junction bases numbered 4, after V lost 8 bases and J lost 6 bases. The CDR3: CAIRDREAGELFF. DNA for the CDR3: TGTGCCATCCGGGACAGGGAGGCCGGGGAGCTGTTTTTT.

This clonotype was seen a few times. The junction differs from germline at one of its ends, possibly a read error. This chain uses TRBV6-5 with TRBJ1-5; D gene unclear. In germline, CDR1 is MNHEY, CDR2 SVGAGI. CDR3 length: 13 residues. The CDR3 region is CASSYGPGQPQNF. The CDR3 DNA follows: TGTGCCAGCAGTTACGGTCCGGGTCAGCCCCAGAATTTT.

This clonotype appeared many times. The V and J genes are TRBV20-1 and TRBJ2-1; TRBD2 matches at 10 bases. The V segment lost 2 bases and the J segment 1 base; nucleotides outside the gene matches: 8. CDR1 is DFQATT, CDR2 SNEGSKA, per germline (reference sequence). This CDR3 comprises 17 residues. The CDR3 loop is CSARSSGGLRSYNEQFF. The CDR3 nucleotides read TGCAGTGCTAGAAGTAGCGGGGGGCTCAGATCCTACAATGAGCAGTTCTTC.

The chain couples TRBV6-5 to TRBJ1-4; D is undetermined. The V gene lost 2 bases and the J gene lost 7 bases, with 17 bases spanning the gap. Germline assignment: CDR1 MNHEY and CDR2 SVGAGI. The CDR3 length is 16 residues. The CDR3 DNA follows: TGTGCCAGCAGTTACCGCCCGTGGGGTCCGGGTGAAAAACTGTTTTTT. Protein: CASSYRPWGPGEKLFF.

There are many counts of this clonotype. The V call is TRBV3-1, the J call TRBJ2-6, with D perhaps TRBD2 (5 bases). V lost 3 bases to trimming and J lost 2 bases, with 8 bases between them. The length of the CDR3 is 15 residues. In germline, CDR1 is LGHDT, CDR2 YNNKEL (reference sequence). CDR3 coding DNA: TGTGCCAGCAGCCATCTAGCTACTGGGGCCAACGTCCTGACTTTC. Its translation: CASSHLATGANVLTF.

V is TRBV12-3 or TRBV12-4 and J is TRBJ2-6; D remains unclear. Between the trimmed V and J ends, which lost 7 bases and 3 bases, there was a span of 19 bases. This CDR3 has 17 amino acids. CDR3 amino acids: CASTKRQFSIGANVLTF. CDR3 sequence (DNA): TGTGCCAGCACCAAGAGGCAGTTTTCGATTGGGGCCAACGTCCTGACTTTC.

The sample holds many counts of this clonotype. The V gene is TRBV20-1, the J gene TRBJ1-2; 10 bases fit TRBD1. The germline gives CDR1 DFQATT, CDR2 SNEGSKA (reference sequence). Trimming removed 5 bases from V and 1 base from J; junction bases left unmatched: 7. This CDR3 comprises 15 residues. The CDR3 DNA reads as TGCAGTGCTTATTCCGGGACAGGGGATAACTATGGCTACACCTTC. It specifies CSAYSGTGDNYGYTF.

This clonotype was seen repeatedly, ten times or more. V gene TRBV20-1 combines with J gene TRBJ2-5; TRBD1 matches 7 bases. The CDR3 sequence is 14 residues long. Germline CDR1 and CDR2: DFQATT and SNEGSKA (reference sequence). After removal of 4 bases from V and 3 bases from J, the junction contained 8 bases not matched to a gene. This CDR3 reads CSAIRQGWKETQYF. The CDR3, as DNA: TGCAGTGCTATAAGACAGGGTTGGAAAGAGACCCAGTACTTC.

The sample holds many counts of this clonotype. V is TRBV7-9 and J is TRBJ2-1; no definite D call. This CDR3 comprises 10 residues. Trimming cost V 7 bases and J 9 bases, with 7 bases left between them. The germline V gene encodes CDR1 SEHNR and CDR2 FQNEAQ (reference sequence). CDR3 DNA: TGTGCCAGCACCGGGTCTGAGCAGTTCTTC. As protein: CASTGSEQFF.

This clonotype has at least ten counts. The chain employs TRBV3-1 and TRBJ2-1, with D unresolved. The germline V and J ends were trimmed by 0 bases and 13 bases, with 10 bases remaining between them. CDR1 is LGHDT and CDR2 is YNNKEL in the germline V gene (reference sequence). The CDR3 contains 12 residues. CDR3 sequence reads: CASSQDRKGQFF. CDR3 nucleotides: TGTGCCAGCAGCCAAGATAGGAAGGGACAGTTCTTC.

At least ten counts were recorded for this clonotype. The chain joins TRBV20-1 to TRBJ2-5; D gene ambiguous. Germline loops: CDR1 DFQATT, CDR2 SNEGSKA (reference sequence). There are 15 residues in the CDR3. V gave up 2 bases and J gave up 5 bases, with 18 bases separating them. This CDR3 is CSARSPLSGAETQYF. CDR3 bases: TGCAGTGCTAGATCCCCTTTGTCGGGTGCGGAGACCCAGTACTTC.

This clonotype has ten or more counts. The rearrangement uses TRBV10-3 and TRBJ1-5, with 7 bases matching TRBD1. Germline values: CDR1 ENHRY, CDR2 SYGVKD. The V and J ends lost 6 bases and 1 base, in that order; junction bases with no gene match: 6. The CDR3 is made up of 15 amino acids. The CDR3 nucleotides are TGTGCCATCAGCAACGACAGGGAAAGCAATCAGCCCCAGCATTTT. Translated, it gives CAISNDRESNQPQHF.

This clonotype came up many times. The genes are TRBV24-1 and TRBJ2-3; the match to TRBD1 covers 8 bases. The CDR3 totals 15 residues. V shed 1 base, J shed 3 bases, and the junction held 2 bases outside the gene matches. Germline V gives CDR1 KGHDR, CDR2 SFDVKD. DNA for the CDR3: TGTGCCACCAGTGATTTCGGACAGGGAACAGATACGCAGTATTTT. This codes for CATSDFGQGTDTQYF.